The clone carrying this T cell receptor beta chain was counted a few times. The target antigen is unknown. This record comes from a study of response to subunit inactivated influenza vaccine. Regarding the study as a whole: The authors offered the suggestion that each seasonal influenza vaccination recruits few new T cells.

The CDR3 totals 12 residues. Germline values: CDR1 LGHDT, CDR2 YNNKEL (reference sequence). The V and J ends lost 1 base and 15 bases respectively, with 13 bases between them. TCRdb redid the calling of the RT-PCR reads with MiXCR, one entry per CDR3 protein. The table has about 500,000 distinct CDR3 sequences, 16% seen once. This clonotype originated in a man in his fifties or sixties who received an inactivated influenza vaccine. The chain carries TRBV3-1 and TRBJ2-1, with a weak D call TRBD2 (5 bases). This specimen consisted of CD4+ T cells sorted from PBMCs, obtained about 24 months after vaccination. CDR3 sequence: CASSQGLAEGFF. CDR3 in DNA: TGTGCCAGCAGCCAAGGCCTAGCTGAGGGGTTCTTC.